Shown below are 30 T cell receptor beta chains from a single sample sequenced in a study of shared clonotypes between healthy human individuals. Sequenced by immunoSEQ multiplex PCR; TCRdb stores in-frame clones only, minus some. The table has about 2.2 million clones, about 93% seen once. CD45RO-negative, CCR7-positively selected cells formed the naive CD8 fraction, excluding terminally differentiated effector memory CD45RA+ cells. The sequenced sample consisted of naive CD8+ T cells from PBMCs. The receptors shown here come from a man between 18 and 29 years old in good health. Some clones in this sample may be carry-over from other donors' samples.

V and J are TRBV27 and TRBJ2-2; D is tentatively TRBD1 or TRBD2 (5 bases each). Trimming shortened V by 1 base and J by 6 bases, and 15 bases separated the two germline ends. In germline, CDR1 is MNHEY, CDR2 SMNVEV (reference sequence). The CDR3 loop spans 16 amino acids. DNA for the CDR3: TGTGCCAGCAGTTTATTTGGCCTCCCGGGGCCCGGGGAGCTGTTTTTT. This sequence encodes CASSLFGLPGPGELFF.

The chain couples TRBV28 to TRBJ1-4; D possibly corresponds to TRBD1 (5 bases). The CDR3 is 14 residues long. Deletions cut 5 bases from V and 1 base from J, with 8 bases between. Per the germline V gene, CDR1 is MDHEN and CDR2 is SYDVKM. CDR3 sequence reads: CASSPGGTNEKLFF. CDR3 nucleotide sequence: TGTGCCAGCAGTCCGGGGGGAACTAATGAAAAACTGTTTTTT.

The V and J genes are TRBV9 and TRBJ2-1; D not certain. V was pared by 1 base and J by 6 bases, with 8 bases between. CDR1 is SGDLS and CDR2 is YYNGEE in the germline V gene. The CDR3 has 13 amino acids. The CDR3 is CASSVRTGNEQFF. The CDR3 DNA reads as TGTGCCAGCAGCGTAAGGACGGGCAATGAGCAGTTCTTC. Combining the CDR3 with reference TRBV9 and TRBJ2-1 gives the whole variable domain DSGVTQTPKHLITATGQRVTLRCSPRSGDLSVYWYQQSLDQGLQFLIQYYNGEERAKGNILERFSAQQFPDLHSELNLSSLELGDSALYFCASSVRTGNEQFFGPGTRLTVL.

This clone was picked up one time. The chain uses TRBV5-1 and TRBJ1-4; 7 bases align to TRBD1. The V and J ends lost 4 bases and 0 bases, in that order; junction bases with no gene match: 12. This CDR3 comprises 18 residues. Germline V CDR1 and CDR2: SGHRS, YFSETQ. DNA for the CDR3: TGCGCCAGCAGCGCGGGCCGAGGGGGCGTTACAACTAATGAAAAACTGTTTTTT. Translated, it gives CASSAGRGGVTTNEKLFF.

The rearrangement uses TRBV7-8 and TRBJ2-1; D unresolved. The CDR3 loop spans 14 amino acids. Trimming removed 5 bases from V and 9 bases from J, with 17 bases in between. From germline, CDR1 is SGHVS and CDR2 FQNEAQ. The CDR3 loop is CASSPRTRKGEQFF. CDR3 bases: TGTGCCAGCAGCCCACGGACCCGAAAGGGTGAGCAGTTCTTC. The full variable domain, its missing parts supplied by reference TRBV7-8 and TRBJ2-1, is GAGVSQSPRYKVAKRGQDVALRCDPISGHVSLFWYQQALGQGPEFLTYFQNEAQLDKSGLPSDRFFAERPEGSVSTLKIQRTQQEDSAVYLCASSPRTRKGEQFFGPGTRLTVL.

CDR3 protein: CASSLWPRGRDYGYTF. The CDR3 region has the DNA TGTGCCAGCAGCTTATGGCCCCGGGGGCGAGACTATGGCTACACCTTC. The V call is TRBV11-2, the J call TRBJ1-2, with D perhaps TRBD1 (6 bases). CDR1 SGHAT and CDR2 FQNNGV come from the germline V gene. Trimming took 2 bases from V and 3 from J, leaving 16 bases between them. The CDR3 is made up of 16 amino acids.

V is TRBV7-6 and J is TRBJ2-1; 9 bases match TRBD2. V shed 0 bases and J 8 bases; nucleotides not matched to a gene: 8. The CDR3 sequence is 16 residues long. Germline CDR1 SGHVS, CDR2 FNYEAQ. The CDR3 sequence: CASSLARAGGKHEQFF. CDR3 nucleotides: TGTGCCAGCAGCTTAGCGCGAGCGGGAGGTAAGCATGAGCAGTTCTTC.

The chain uses TRBV19 and TRBJ2-2, with TRBD1 as a possible D gene (6 bases). The CDR3 has 15 residues. Per the germline V gene, CDR1 is LNHDA and CDR2 is SQIVND (reference sequence). The V and J ends lost 2 bases and 5 bases respectively, with 12 bases between them. The CDR3 bases are TGTGCCAGTAGTATATCCACAGGGCGGACCGGGGAGCTGTTTTTT. It encodes CASSISTGRTGELFF.

This chain joins TRBV5-1 and TRBJ2-1; 11 nucleotides align to TRBD2. The V gene's germline CDR1 is SGHRS and CDR2 YFSETQ. V shed 7 bases, J shed 1 base, and the junction held 10 bases outside the gene matches. This CDR3 region has 17 residues. The CDR3 nucleotides read TGCGCCAGCGGTTTTTGGGCTAGCGGGGGGTCCTACAATGAGCAGTTCTTC. This codes for CASGFWASGGSYNEQFF.

This chain joins TRBV6-5 and TRBJ1-1, with D possibly being TRBD1 (6 bases). The V and J ends lost 7 bases and 5 bases respectively, with 17 bases between them. The CDR3 sequence is 14 residues long. Germline V gene sequence: CDR1 MNHEY, CDR2 SVGAGI. For the CDR3, the DNA is TGTGCCAGCACCTACTCCTACAGGGATACTGAAGCTTTCTTT. Protein sequence: CASTYSYRDTEAFF.

This clone was observed many times. The V call is TRBV27, the J call TRBJ1-5; D not resolved. The germline V gene has CDR1 MNHEY and CDR2 SMNVEV (reference sequence). The V gene lost 2 bases and the J gene lost 9 bases, with 14 bases spanning the gap. This CDR3 has 14 amino acids. Written as DNA, the CDR3 is TGTGCCAGCAGTTTAGCAGACACAGTAGGGCCCCAGCATTTT. Its protein product is CASSLADTVGPQHF.

The rearrangement links TRBV27 to TRBJ1-4; a weak D match, TRBD1 (6 bases). The V end was cut by 5 bases, the J end by 5 bases, with 12 bases between. The CDR3 covers 14 residues. Looked up from germline, CDR1 is MNHEY and CDR2 is SMNVEV (reference sequence). This CDR3 is CASSIRDNNEKLFF. CDR3 nucleotide sequence: TGTGCCAGCAGTATCCGGGACAACAATGAAAAACTGTTTTTT.

The rearrangement uses TRBV15 and TRBJ2-5; no clear D gene. Between the trimmed V and J ends, which lost 1 base and 1 base, there was a span of 19 bases. Germline CDR1 reads LNHNV; CDR2 reads YYDKDF (reference sequence). The CDR3 loop spans 18 amino acids. The CDR3 DNA reads TGTGCCACCAGCAGAGTAGTGCGTGTAGGGCCAGTCCAAGAGACCCAGTACTTC. Its protein product is CATSRVVRVGPVQETQYF. Supplemented by reference TRBV15 and TRBJ2-5, the full variable domain reads DAMVIQNPRYQVTQFGKPVTLSCSQTLNHNVMYWYQQKSSQAPKLLFHYYDKDFNNEADTPDNFQSRRPNTSFCFLDIRSPGLGDTAMYLCATSRVVRVGPVQETQYFGPGTRLLVL.

V and J are TRBV30 and TRBJ1-4; a weak D match, TRBD1 (5 bases). Per the germline V gene, CDR1 is GTSNPN and CDR2 is SVGIG (reference sequence). This CDR3 region has 16 residues. The ends were cut back, 4 bases at V and 3 bases at J, with 18 bases in the middle. The CDR3 sequence: CAWNPVMGGSNEKLFF. CDR3 sequence (DNA): TGTGCCTGGAACCCTGTAATGGGGGGGTCTAATGAAAAACTGTTTTTT.

The chain links TRBV27 to TRBJ2-7, with TRBD2 as a possible D gene (5 bases). This CDR3 is built from 20 residues. Germline values: CDR1 MNHEY, CDR2 SMNVEV (reference sequence). V dropped 1 base and J dropped 2 bases, with 27 bases sitting between them. The DNA for the CDR3 is TGTGCCAGCAGTTTATGTCATCCGTTATGGAGGAGGCGCGTAACCTACGAGCAGTACTTC. Translating gives CASSLCHPLWRRRVTYEQYF.

The chain combines TRBV2 with TRBJ2-2, with 8 bases lining up with TRBD1. CDR3 length equals 17 residues. Germline V lookup: CDR1 SNHLY, CDR2 FYNNEI. V was pared by 5 bases and J by 3 bases, with 11 bases of the junction left unmatched. The CDR3 DNA follows: TGTGCCAGCAGTTCGGTTTTGGACAGGGTACACACCGGGGAGCTGTTTTTT. This sequence encodes CASSSVLDRVHTGELFF.

The CDR3 sequence: CASKVSHSNQPQHF. For the CDR3, the DNA is TGTGCCAGCAAAGTCAGCCATAGCAATCAGCCCCAGCATTTT. This chain uses TRBV28 with TRBJ1-5; D unclear. The CDR3 is 14 amino acids. Deletions cut 7 bases from V and 0 bases from J, with 10 bases between. Per the germline V gene, CDR1 is MDHEN and CDR2 is SYDVKM.

The genes are TRBV28 and TRBJ1-1; D gene unclear. The CDR3 is 10 residues long. Germline assignment: CDR1 MDHEN and CDR2 SYDVKM. The germline V and J ends were trimmed by 7 bases and 12 bases, with 12 bases remaining between them. CDR3 nucleotide sequence: TGTGCCAGCACGGGTGTTTCATCTTTCTTT. Amino acid sequence: CASTGVSSFF.

This chain connects TRBV27 to TRBJ1-1, with 8 positions matching TRBD1. The CDR3 contains 14 residues. The junction had 9 bases not matched to a gene; V was cut back by 8 bases and J by 4 bases. Germline lookup yields CDR1 MNHEY and CDR2 SMNVEV (reference sequence). The CDR3, as DNA: TGTGCCAGCTTGCCAGACAGGGGTTCCACTGAAGCTTTCTTT. Amino acids: CASLPDRGSTEAFF.

The chain has TRBV29-1 and TRBJ1-2, with unresolved D. Per germline, CDR1 SQVTM and CDR2 ANQGSEA. V was cut by 7 bases and J by 5 bases, with 11 bases left in between. The length of the CDR3 is 11 residues. Here the CDR3 DNA reads TGCAGCGCACGTTCATTTTATGGCTACACCTTC. It codes for CSARSFYGYTF.

In regard to this clone: This sample includes further DNA sequences coding for the same CDR3. This chain uses TRBV28 with TRBJ1-5; D unclear. CDR1 and CDR2 (germline): MDHEN, SYDVKM. Trimming stripped 5 bases from V and 3 bases from J, with 2 bases between. CDR3 length: 11 amino acids. As DNA, the CDR3 is TGTGCCAGCAGTGACAATCAGCCCCAGCATTTT. Residues: CASSDNQPQHF.

This chain links TRBV18 with TRBJ1-1; D is ambiguous. Trimming stripped 0 bases from V and 8 bases from J, with 10 bases between. The CDR3 consists of 13 residues. Germline V gene data show CDR1 as KGHSH and CDR2 as LQKENI. The CDR3 loop is CASSPPRGEEAFF. Written as DNA, the CDR3 is TGTGCCAGCTCACCACCTCGGGGTGAAGAAGCTTTCTTT.

CDR3 sequence: CATSPANPDNEQFF. For the CDR3, the DNA is TGTGCCACCAGCCCGGCAAACCCCGACAATGAGCAGTTCTTC. The V gene is TRBV15, the J gene TRBJ2-1; D gene uncertain. V dropped 5 bases and J dropped 5 bases, with 13 bases sitting between them. Per germline, CDR1 LNHNV and CDR2 YYDKDF (reference sequence). This CDR3 is built from 14 residues.

The CDR3 DNA reads as TGTGCCAGCAGCCCTCCGTGGGGTAACACTGAAGCTTTCTTT. As protein: CASSPPWGNTEAFF. The V gene is TRBV11-2, the J gene TRBJ1-1; D not resolved. Germline CDR1 is SGHAT and CDR2 is FQNNGV. V shed 5 bases and J shed 2 bases, with 12 bases lying between them. The CDR3 runs 14 residues.

The CDR3 bases are TGTGCCAGCAGTTTAGGGCACGGACAGGGCGCCCACGAGCAGTACTTC. Its translation: CASSLGHGQGAHEQYF. The genes are TRBV27 and TRBJ2-7; 8 bases are a match to TRBD1. V lost 2 bases, J lost 5 bases, and 11 bases stayed unmatched. Germline V CDR1 and CDR2: MNHEY, SMNVEV (reference sequence). The CDR3 is 16 amino acids.

The J gene is TRBJ2-5, the V gene TRBV11-2, with 11 bases aligning to TRBD1. After removal of 3 bases from V and 5 bases from J, the junction contained 14 bases not matched to a gene. The CDR3 consists of 18 residues. Germline V gene sequence: CDR1 SGHAT, CDR2 FQNNGV. Here the CDR3 reads CASSFYETRTGGVETQYF. In DNA form, the CDR3 reads TGTGCCAGCAGCTTTTATGAGACTCGGACAGGGGGCGTGGAGACCCAGTACTTC.

The J gene is TRBJ1-1, the V gene TRBV7-9; D uncertain. CDR3 length: 14 amino acids. The germline gives CDR1 SEHNR, CDR2 FQNEAQ (reference sequence). The CDR3 here is CATKAPGGHTEAFF. The DNA of the CDR3 is TGTGCTACCAAAGCTCCTGGTGGCCACACTGAAGCTTTCTTT.

CDR3 amino acids: CASSFSGGAGELFF. Written as DNA, the CDR3 is TGTGCCAGCAGCTTTTCAGGGGGAGCCGGGGAGCTGTTTTTT. V is TRBV7-3 and J is TRBJ2-2; the match to TRBD1 covers 7 bases. V trimming: 3 bases; J trimming: 6 bases; junction bases outside the gene matches: 4. The V gene's germline CDR1 is SGHTA and CDR2 FQGTGA. The CDR3 runs to 14 residues.

The chain combines TRBV5-6 with TRBJ2-5, with 8 bases matching TRBD1. After removal of 4 bases from V and 4 bases from J, the junction contained 6 bases not matched to a gene. The CDR3 totals 14 residues. The germline V gene encodes CDR1 SGHDT and CDR2 YYEEEE. CDR3 sequence (DNA): TGTGCCAGCAGCGTGGACAGGGTGTCAGAGACCCAGTACTTC. It codes for CASSVDRVSETQYF.

The chain couples TRBV27 to TRBJ2-7; 8 positions agree with TRBD2. The V segment lost 7 bases and the J segment 3 bases; nucleotides outside the gene matches: 5. Germline CDR1 MNHEY, CDR2 SMNVEV (reference sequence). The CDR3 has 13 amino acids. CDR3 sequence (DNA): TGTGCCAGCAAGCCGGGAGGGTTCTACGAGCAGTACTTC. This gives the protein CASKPGGFYEQYF.